The TCR beta chain under discussion was sequenced for a study of technical replicates of blood from several donors. Some clones are missing from TCRdb's copy, which holds only in-frame ones; the method was immunoSEQ multiplex PCR. This table has 65,000 to 80,000 clones, around 94% appearing once. This CDR3 contains 17 residues. With V trimmed by 0 bases and J by 1 base, 8 bases remained unmatched. Germline-derived CDR1 and CDR2 are SGHRS and YFSETQ. V and J are TRBV5-1 and TRBJ2-3; the match to TRBD1 covers 7 bases. This clonotype originated in a human donor in good health. What was sequenced was T cells isolated from PBMCs. The CDR3 region is CASSLVSGTAGTDTQYF. Here the CDR3 DNA reads TGCGCCAGCAGCTTGGTCTCCGGGACAGCGGGCACAGATACGCAGTATTTT.